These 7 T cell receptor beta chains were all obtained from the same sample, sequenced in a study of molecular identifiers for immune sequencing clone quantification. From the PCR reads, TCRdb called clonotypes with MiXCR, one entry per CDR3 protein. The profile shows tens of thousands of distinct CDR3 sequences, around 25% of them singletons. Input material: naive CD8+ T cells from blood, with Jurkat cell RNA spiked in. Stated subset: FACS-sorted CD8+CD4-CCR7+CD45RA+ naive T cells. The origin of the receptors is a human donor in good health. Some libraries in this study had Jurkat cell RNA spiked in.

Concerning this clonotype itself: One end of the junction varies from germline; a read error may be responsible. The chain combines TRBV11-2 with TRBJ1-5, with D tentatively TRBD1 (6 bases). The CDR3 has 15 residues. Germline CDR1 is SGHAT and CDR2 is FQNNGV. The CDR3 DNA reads TGTGCCAGCAGCTTCCACGGGGGCTCAGACCAGCCCCAGCAATTT. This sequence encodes CASSFHGGSDQPQQF.

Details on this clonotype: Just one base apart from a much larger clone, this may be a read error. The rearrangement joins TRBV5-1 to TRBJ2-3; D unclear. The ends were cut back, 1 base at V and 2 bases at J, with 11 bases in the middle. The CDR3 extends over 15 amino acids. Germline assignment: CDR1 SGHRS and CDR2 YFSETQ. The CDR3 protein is CASSLLYYDTDTQYF. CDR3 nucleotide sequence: TGCGCCAGCAGCTTGTTGTACTACGACACAGATACGCAGTATTTT. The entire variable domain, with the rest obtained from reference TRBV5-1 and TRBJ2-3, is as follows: KAGVTQTPRYLIKTRGQQVTLSCSPISGHRSVSWYQQTPGQGLQFLFEYFSETQRNKGNFPGRFSGRQFSNSRSEMNVSTLELGDSALYLCASSLLYYDTDTQYFGPGTRLTVL.

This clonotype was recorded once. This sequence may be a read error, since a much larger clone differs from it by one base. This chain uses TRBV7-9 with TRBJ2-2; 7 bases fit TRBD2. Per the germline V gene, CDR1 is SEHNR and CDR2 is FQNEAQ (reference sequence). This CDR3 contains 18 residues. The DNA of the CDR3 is TGTGCCAGCAGCTCCATAGGGCTAGCGGAGGAGAACACCGGGGAGCTGCTTTTT. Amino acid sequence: CASSSIGLAEENTGELLF. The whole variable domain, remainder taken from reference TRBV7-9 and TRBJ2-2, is DTGVSQNPRHKITKRGQNVTFRCDPISEHNRLYWYRQTLGQGPEFLTYFQNEAQLEKSRLLSDRFSAERPKGSFSTLEIQRTEQGDSAMYLCASSSIGLAEENTGELLFGEGSRLTVL.

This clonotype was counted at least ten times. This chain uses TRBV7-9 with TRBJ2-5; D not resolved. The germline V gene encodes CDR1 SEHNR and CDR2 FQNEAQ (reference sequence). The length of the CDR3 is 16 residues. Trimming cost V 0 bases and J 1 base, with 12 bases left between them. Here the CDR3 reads CASSLALRSPQETQYF. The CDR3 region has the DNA TGTGCCAGCAGCTTAGCCCTACGGAGTCCCCAAGAGACCCAGTACTTC.

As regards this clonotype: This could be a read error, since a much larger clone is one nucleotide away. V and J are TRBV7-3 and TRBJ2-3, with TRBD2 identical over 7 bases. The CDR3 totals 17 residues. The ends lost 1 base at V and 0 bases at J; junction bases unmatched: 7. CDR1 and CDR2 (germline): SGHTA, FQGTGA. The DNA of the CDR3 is TGTGCCAGCAGCTTAATGGGACTAACGGGAAGCACAGATACGCAGTATTTT. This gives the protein CASSLMGLTGSTDTQYF.

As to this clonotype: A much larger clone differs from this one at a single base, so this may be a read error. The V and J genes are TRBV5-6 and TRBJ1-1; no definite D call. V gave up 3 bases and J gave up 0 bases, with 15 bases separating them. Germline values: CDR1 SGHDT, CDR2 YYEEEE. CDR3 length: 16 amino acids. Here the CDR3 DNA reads TGTGCCAGCAGCTCTGCGGACGGCGGGGTGAACACTGAAGCTTTCTTT. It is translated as CASSSADGGVNTEAFF.

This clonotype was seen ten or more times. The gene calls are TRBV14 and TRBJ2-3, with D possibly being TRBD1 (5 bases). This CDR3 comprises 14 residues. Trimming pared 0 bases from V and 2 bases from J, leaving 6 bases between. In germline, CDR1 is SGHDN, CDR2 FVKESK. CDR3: CASSQEDITDTQYF. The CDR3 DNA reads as TGTGCCAGCAGCCAAGAGGACATCACAGATACGCAGTATTTT. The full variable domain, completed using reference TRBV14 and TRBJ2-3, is EAGVTQFPSHSVIEKGQTVTLRCDPISGHDNLYWYRRVMGKEIKFLLHFVKESKQDESGMPNNRFLAERTGGTYSTLKVQPAELEDSGVYFCASSQEDITDTQYFGPGTRLTVL.